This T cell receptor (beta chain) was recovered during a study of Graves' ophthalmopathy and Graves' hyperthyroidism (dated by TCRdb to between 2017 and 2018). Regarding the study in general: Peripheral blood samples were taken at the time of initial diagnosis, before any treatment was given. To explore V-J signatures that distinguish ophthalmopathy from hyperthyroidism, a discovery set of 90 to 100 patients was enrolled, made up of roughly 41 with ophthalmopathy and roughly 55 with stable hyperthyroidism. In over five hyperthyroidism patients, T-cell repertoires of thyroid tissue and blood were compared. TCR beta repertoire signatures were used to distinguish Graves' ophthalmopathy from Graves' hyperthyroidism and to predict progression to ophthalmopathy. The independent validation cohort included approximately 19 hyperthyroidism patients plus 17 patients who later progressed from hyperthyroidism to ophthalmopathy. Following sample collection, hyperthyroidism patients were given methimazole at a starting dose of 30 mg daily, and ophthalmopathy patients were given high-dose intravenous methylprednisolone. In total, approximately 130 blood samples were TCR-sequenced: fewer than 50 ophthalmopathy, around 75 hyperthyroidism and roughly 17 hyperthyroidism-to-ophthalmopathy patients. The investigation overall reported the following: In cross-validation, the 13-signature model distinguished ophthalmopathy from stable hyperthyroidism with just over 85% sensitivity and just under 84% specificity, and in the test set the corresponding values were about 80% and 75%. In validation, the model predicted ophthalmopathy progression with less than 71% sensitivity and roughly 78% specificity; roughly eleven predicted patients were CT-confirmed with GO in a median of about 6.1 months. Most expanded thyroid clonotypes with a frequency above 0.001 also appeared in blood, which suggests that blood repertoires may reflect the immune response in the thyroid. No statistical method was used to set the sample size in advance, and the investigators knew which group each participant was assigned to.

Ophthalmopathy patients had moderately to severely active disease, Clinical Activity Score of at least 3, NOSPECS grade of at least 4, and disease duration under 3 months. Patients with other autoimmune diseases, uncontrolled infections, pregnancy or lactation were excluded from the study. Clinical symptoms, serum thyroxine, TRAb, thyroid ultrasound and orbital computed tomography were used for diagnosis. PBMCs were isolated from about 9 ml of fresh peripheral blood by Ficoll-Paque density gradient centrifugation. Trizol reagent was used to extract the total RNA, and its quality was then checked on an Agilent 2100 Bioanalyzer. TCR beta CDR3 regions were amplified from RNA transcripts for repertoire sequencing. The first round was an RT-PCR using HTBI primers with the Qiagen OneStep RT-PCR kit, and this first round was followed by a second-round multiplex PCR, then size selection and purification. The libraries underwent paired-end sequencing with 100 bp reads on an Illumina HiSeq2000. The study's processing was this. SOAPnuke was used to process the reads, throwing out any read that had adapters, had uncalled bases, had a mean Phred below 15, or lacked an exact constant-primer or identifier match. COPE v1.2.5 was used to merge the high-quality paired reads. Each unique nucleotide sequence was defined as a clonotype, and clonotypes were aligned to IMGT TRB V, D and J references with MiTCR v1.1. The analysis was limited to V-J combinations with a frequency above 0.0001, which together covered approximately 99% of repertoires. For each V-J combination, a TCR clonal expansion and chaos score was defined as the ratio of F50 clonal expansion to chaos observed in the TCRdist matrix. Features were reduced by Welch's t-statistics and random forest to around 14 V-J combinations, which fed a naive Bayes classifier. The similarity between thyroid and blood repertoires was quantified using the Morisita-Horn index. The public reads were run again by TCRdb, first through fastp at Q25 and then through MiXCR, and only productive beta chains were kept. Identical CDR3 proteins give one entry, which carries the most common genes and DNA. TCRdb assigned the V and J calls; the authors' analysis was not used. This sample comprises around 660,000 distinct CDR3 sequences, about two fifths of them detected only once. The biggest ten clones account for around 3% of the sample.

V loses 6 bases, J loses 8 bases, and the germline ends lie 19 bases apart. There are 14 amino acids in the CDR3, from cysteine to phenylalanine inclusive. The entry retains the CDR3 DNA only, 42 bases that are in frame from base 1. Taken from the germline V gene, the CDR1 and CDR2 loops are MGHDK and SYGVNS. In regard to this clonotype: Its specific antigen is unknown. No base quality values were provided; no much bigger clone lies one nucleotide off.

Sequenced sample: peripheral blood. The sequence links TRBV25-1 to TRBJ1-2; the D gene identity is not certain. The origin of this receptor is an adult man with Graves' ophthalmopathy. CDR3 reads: CASSQDILQKGYTF. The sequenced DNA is TGTGCCAGCAGCCAAGATATTTTACAAAAGGGCTACACCTTC.